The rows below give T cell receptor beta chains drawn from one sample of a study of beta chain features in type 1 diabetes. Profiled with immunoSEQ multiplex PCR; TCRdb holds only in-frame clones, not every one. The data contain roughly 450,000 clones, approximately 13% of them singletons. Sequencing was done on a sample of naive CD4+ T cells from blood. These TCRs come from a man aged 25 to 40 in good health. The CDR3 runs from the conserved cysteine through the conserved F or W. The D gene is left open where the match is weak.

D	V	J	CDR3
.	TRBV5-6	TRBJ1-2	CASSPVKKLWEANYGYTF
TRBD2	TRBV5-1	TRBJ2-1	CASTLSGSSYNEQFF
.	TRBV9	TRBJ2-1	CASSVDFDSNEQFF
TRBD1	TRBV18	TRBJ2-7	CASSTGTGIYEQYF
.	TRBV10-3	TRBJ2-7	CAISDSAVYEQYF
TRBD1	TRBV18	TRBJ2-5	CASSPLPQGEKTQYF
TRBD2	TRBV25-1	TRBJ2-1	CASSEPTSSIKFF
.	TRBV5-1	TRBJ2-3	CASSLPSGGDTQYF
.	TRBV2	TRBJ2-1	CASRKLNNEQFF
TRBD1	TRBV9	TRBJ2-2	CASSGRDRASTGELFF
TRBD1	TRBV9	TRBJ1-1	CASSVGGGGSEAFF
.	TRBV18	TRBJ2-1	CAGGPRDNEQFF
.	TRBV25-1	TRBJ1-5	CASRVGNQPQHF
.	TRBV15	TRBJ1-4	CATSQDLGGEKLFF
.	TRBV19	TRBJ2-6	CASRELSGANVLTF
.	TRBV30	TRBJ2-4	CAWSVWESKNIQYF
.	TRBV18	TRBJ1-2	CASSPLPETAYGYTF
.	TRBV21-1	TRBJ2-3	CASSKGGTDTQYF
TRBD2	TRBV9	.	CASSVGLAGSYEQYF
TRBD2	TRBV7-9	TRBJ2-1	CASSLELAGDLVEQFF
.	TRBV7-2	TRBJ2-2	CASSLGSRNTGELFF
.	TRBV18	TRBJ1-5	CASSDLDKLGPQHF
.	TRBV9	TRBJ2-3	CATERALRDTQYF
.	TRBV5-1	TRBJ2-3	CASSALGSQSTDTQYF
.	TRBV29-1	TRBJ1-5	CSVQREPNQPQHF
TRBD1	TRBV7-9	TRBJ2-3	CASSLTTGGAADTQYF
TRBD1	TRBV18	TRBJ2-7	CASSPGTGGREQYF
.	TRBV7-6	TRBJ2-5	CASSLAPRGRVGETQYF
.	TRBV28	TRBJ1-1	CASSLGTWMNTEAFF
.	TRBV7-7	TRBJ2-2	CASSLLSTGELFF
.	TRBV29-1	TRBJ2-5	CSVEDLETQYF
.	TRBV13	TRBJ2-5	CASSLLQETQYF